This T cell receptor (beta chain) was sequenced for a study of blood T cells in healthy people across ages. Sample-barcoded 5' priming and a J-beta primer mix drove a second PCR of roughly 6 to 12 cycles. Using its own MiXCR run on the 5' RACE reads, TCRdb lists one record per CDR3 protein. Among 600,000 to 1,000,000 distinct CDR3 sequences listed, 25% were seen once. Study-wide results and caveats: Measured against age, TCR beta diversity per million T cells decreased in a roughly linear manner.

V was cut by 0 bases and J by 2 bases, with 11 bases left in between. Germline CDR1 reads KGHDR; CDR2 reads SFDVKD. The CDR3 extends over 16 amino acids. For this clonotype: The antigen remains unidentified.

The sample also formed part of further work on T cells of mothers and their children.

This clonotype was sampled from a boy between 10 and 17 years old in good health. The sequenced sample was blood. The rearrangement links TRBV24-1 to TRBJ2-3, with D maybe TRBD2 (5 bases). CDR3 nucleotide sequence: TGTGCCACCAGTGATTTGCCGGGATCAGCCACAGATACGCAGTATTTT. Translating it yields CATSDLPGSATDTQYF.